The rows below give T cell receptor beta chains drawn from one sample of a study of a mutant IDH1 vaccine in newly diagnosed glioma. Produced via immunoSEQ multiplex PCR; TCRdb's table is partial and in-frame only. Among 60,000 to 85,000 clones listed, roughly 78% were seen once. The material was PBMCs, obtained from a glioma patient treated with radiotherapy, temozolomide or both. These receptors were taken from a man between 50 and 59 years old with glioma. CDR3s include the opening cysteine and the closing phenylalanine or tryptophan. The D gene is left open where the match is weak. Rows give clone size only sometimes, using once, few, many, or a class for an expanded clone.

CDR3 protein: CASSVTSVGYEQYF; CDR3 DNA: TGTGCCAGCAGCGTCACCTCCGTCGGCTACGAGCAGTACTTC; J gene: TRBJ2-7; clone size: few; D gene: NA; V gene: TRBV9
CDR3 protein: CAITTDRGNTEAFF; CDR3 DNA: TGTGCCATCACCACAGACAGGGGGAACACTGAAGCTTTCTTT; J gene: TRBJ1-1; clone size: NA; D gene: TRBD1; V gene: TRBV10-3
CDR3 protein: CASTSPPGHLQETQYF; CDR3 DNA: TGTGCCAGCACCTCTCCTCCGGGACACCTCCAAGAGACCCAGTACTTC; J gene: TRBJ2-5; clone size: NA; D gene: NA; V gene: TRBV25-1
CDR3 protein: CASSPLGLEQYF; CDR3 DNA: TGTGCCAGCAGCCCTCTGGGACTCGAGCAGTACTTC; J gene: TRBJ2-7; clone size: NA; D gene: NA; V gene: TRBV28
CDR3 protein: CASSDTGISYEQYF; CDR3 DNA: TGTGCCAGCTCCGACACGGGCATCTCCTACGAGCAGTACTTC; J gene: TRBJ2-7; clone size: NA; D gene: NA; V gene: TRBV18
CDR3 protein: CSVDPSGTEAFF; CDR3 DNA: TGCAGCGTTGACCCTTCGGGGACTGAAGCTTTCTTT; J gene: TRBJ1-1; clone size: NA; D gene: NA; V gene: TRBV29-1
CDR3 protein: CSAPREGGYTF; CDR3 DNA: TGCAGCGCTCCCAGGGAGGGTGGCTACACCTTC; J gene: TRBJ1-2; clone size: NA; D gene: NA; V gene: TRBV29-1
CDR3 protein: CASGRDRGDEQYF; CDR3 DNA: TGTGCCAGCGGCCGGGACAGGGGCGACGAGCAGTACTTC; J gene: TRBJ2-7; clone size: NA; D gene: TRBD1; V gene: TRBV6-1
CDR3 protein: CASSYDHGRLNTEAFF; CDR3 DNA: TGTGCCAGCAGTTACGATCACGGGAGACTGAACACTGAAGCTTTCTTT; J gene: TRBJ1-1; clone size: NA; D gene: NA; V gene: TRBV6-5
CDR3 protein: CASSFGREQYF; CDR3 DNA: TGTGCCAGCAGCTTTGGCCGCGAGCAGTACTTC; J gene: TRBJ2-7; clone size: NA; D gene: NA; V gene: TRBV7-9
CDR3 protein: CAWDISRDTEAFF; CDR3 DNA: TGTGCCTGGGACATCAGCAGGGACACTGAAGCTTTCTTT; J gene: TRBJ1-1; clone size: NA; D gene: NA; V gene: TRBV30
CDR3 protein: CASSYLSVSPYEQYF; CDR3 DNA: TGTGCCAGCAGCTACCTCAGTGTCAGCCCCTACGAGCAGTACTTC; J gene: TRBJ2-7; clone size: NA; D gene: NA; V gene: TRBV5-6
CDR3 protein: CAWSPTSTEAFF; CDR3 DNA: TGTGCCTGGAGTCCCACTAGCACTGAAGCTTTCTTT; J gene: TRBJ1-1; clone size: few; D gene: NA; V gene: TRBV30
CDR3 protein: CASSWRGYTEAFF; CDR3 DNA: TGTGCCAGCAGTTGGAGAGGGTACACTGAAGCTTTCTTT; J gene: TRBJ1-1; clone size: NA; D gene: NA; V gene: TRBV27
CDR3 protein: CASSSRQGVQPQHF; CDR3 DNA: TGTGCCAGCAGCTCTCGACAGGGTGTTCAGCCCCAGCATTTT; J gene: TRBJ1-5; clone size: NA; D gene: TRBD1; V gene: TRBV5-6